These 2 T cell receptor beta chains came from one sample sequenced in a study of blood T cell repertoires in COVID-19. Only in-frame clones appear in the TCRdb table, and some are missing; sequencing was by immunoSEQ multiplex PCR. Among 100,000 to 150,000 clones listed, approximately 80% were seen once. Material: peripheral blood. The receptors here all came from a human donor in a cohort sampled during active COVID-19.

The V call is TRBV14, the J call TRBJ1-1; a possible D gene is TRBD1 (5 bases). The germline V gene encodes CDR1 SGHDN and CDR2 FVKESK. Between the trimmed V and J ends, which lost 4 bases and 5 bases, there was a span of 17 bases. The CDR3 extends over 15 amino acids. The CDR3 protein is CASSLGWGRGTEAFF. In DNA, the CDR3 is TGTGCCAGCAGCCTTGGTTGGGGGAGGGGTACTGAAGCTTTCTTT.

The CDR3 is CASSLGLGTEYGYTF. The CDR3 DNA follows: TGTGCCAGCAGCTTGGGACTGGGGACAGAATATGGCTACACCTTC. The chain employs TRBV5-4 and TRBJ1-2; 7 bases are a match to TRBD1. CDR3 size: 15 residues. Losses at the gene ends were 0 bases for V and 5 bases for J; bases not matched to a gene: 7. The germline gives CDR1 SGHNT, CDR2 YYREEE (reference sequence).